This T cell receptor beta chain is drawn from a study of cytomegalovirus exposure and HLA in healthy donors. At sampling all donors were nominally healthy, likely with unrecorded immune exposures. PCR involved 60 Vbeta and 13 Jbeta primers. The assay was immunoSEQ multiplex PCR, and TCRdb's table has in-frame clones only and misses some. The sample includes under 70,000 clones, about 76% of them seen just once. CDR3 length equals 15 residues. The V gene's germline CDR1 is MDHEN and CDR2 SYDVKM. J lost 2 bases, V lost 6 bases, and 5 bases had no gene match. The sequence was collected from a female donor in good health and CMV-seronegative. The source material was PBMCs. The chain links TRBV28 to TRBJ1-5; 9 bases line up with TRBD1. The CDR3 nucleotides are TGTGCCAGCAGATGGGGACAGGGTGGCAATCAGCCCCAGCATTTT. Amino acid sequence: CASRWGQGGNQPQHF.